The 18 T cell receptor beta chains below were found in one sample sequenced in a study of blood T cell repertoires in COVID-19. Sequencing used immunoSEQ multiplex PCR; TCRdb keeps in-frame clones, though not all of them. The sample holds more than 90,000 clones, over 60% seen once. The sequenced material came from peripheral blood. The receptors were sampled from a man between 70 and 80 years old with acute or convalescent COVID-19.

V is TRBV9 and J is TRBJ2-6; maybe TRBD1 (6 bases). Germline-derived CDR1 and CDR2 are SGDLS and YYNGEE. The CDR3 has 15 amino acids. V was clipped by 3 bases and J by 1 base, with 8 bases between them. The DNA of the CDR3 is TGTGCCAGCAGCGGTACAGGGTCTGGGGCCAACGTCCTGACTTTC. Protein sequence: CASSGTGSGANVLTF.

The chain employs TRBV2 and TRBJ2-5; 9 bases fit TRBD2. The ends lost 5 bases at V and 4 bases at J; junction bases unmatched: 11. Germline V CDR1 and CDR2: SNHLY, FYNNEI. The CDR3 has 16 residues. The CDR3 DNA reads TGTGCCAGCAGTATGCCCCTAGCGGGGCAGGGAGAGACCCAGTACTTC. Translation: CASSMPLAGQGETQYF.

The CDR3 DNA reads as TGTGCCAGTAGTGAAACGACACTAGCGGGGGTCTTCAATGAGCAGTTCTTC. Amino acids: CASSETTLAGVFNEQFF. The V call is TRBV19, the J call TRBJ2-1, with 11 bases aligning to TRBD2. The germline V gene encodes CDR1 LNHDA and CDR2 SQIVND (reference sequence). The junction had 12 bases not matched to a gene; V was cut back by 5 bases and J by 6 bases. CDR3 length: 17 residues.

This clone was picked up a small number of times. The chain carries TRBV24-1 and TRBJ2-2, with 7 bases that match TRBD1. Losses at the gene ends were 3 bases for V and 6 bases for J; bases not matched to a gene: 3. Germline CDR1 KGHDR, CDR2 SFDVKD. The CDR3 has 14 amino acids. CDR3 sequence reads: CATSDSQGAGELFF. The CDR3 coding sequence is TGTGCCACCAGTGATAGCCAGGGGGCCGGGGAGCTGTTTTTT.

The CDR3 DNA sequence: TGTGCCAGCAGTTTGGGGGGAGGTCAAACTGAAGCTTTCTTT. Its translation is CASSLGGGQTEAFF. The chain is built from TRBV28 and TRBJ1-1, with D perhaps matching TRBD1 (5 bases). The CDR3 is made up of 14 amino acids. V lost 3 bases to trimming and J lost 5 bases, with 13 bases between them. CDR1 is MDHEN and CDR2 is SYDVKM in the germline V gene.

This clone was found once. The chain joins TRBV7-3 to TRBJ2-3, with 7 bases matching TRBD2. Germline V CDR1 and CDR2: SGHTA, FQGTGA. The CDR3 sequence is 17 residues long. V was pared by 0 bases and J by 6 bases, with 12 bases of the junction left unmatched. The CDR3 sequence: CASSLTTYGTTVDTQYF. The CDR3, as DNA: TGTGCCAGCAGCTTAACCACCTATGGGACTACAGTTGATACGCAGTATTTT.

J is TRBJ1-1 and V is TRBV6-5; TRBD1 agrees at 7 bases. CDR3 length: 14 residues. The V and J ends lost 2 bases and 1 base, in that order; junction bases with no gene match: 1. From germline, CDR1 is MNHEY and CDR2 SVGAGI. The CDR3 spells CASSYKGANTEAFF. CDR3 DNA: TGTGCCAGCAGTTACAAGGGGGCGAACACTGAAGCTTTCTTT.

This clone was detected only once. The chain carries TRBV13 and TRBJ2-7, with D hard to call. The CDR3 covers 15 residues. V lost 4 bases to trimming and J lost 0 bases, with 13 bases between them. Germline loops: CDR1 PRHDT, CDR2 FYEKMQ (reference sequence). CDR3 loop: CASSSAPGVSYEQYF. The CDR3 DNA reads TGTGCCAGCAGCTCCGCCCCCGGTGTCTCCTACGAGCAGTACTTC.

The chain combines TRBV28 with TRBJ1-6, with D unresolved. This CDR3 has 13 amino acids. Germline values: CDR1 MDHEN, CDR2 SYDVKM. Trimming took 7 bases from V and 5 from J, leaving 9 bases between them. CDR3 nucleotide sequence: TGTGCCAGCAAACAGATACATAATTCACCCCTCCACTTT. This translates into CASKQIHNSPLHF.

V and J are TRBV9 and TRBJ2-1; 8 bases match TRBD1. With V trimmed by 4 bases and J by 7 bases, 4 bases remained unmatched. The CDR3 spans 13 residues. In germline, CDR1 is SGDLS, CDR2 YYNGEE. CDR3 sequence reads: CASSSRQGNEQFF. The CDR3 DNA sequence: TGTGCCAGCAGCAGCCGACAGGGGAATGAGCAGTTCTTC.

The chain links TRBV12-3 or TRBV12-4 to TRBJ2-5; D gene unclear. Trimming pared 7 bases from V and 4 bases from J, leaving 10 bases between. CDR3 length: 12 residues. This CDR3 is CASTTSAETQYF. The CDR3, as DNA: TGTGCCAGCACCACTTCCGCAGAGACCCAGTACTTC.

This chain joins TRBV28 and TRBJ1-2, with D unclear. The germline CDR1 and CDR2 sequences are MDHEN and SYDVKM. V was shortened by 2 bases and J by 5 bases, with 6 bases between the two germline ends. The CDR3 consists of 12 residues. Here the CDR3 DNA reads TGTGCCAGCAGTTTAGGCAGGTATGGCTACACCTTC. Amino acids: CASSLGRYGYTF.

This sequence joins TRBV10-3 and TRBJ1-2; no clear D. The length of the CDR3 is 13 residues. In germline, CDR1 is ENHRY, CDR2 SYGVKD. With 7 bases removed from V and 4 bases from J, the gap between germline ends came to 13 bases. CDR3 bases: TGTGCCATCACCGAAGCGGGGTCCTATGGCTACACCTTC. Translating gives CAITEAGSYGYTF.

This rearrangement joins TRBV24-1 to TRBJ2-1; 12 bases are a match to TRBD2. In germline, CDR1 is KGHDR, CDR2 SFDVKD. The V segment lost 4 bases and the J segment 1 base; nucleotides outside the gene matches: 7. The CDR3 contains 18 residues. The CDR3 reads CATSDPTSGSGSYNEQFF. CDR3 nucleotides: TGTGCCACCAGTGACCCGACTAGCGGGAGTGGATCCTACAATGAGCAGTTCTTC.

This sequence joins TRBV7-2 and TRBJ2-3; TRBD1 agrees at 9 bases. The V gene's germline CDR1 is SGHTA and CDR2 FQGNSA. The CDR3 is 16 amino acids. V lost 5 bases to trimming and J lost 8 bases; unmatched junction nucleotides: 14. The CDR3 region has the DNA TGTGCCAGCAGCCTTAGTTGGGACAGGGAGCTTGGTACGCAGTATTTT. Its translation is CASSLSWDRELGTQYF.

The rearrangement joins TRBV7-9 to TRBJ1-6; a possible D gene is TRBD1 (5 bases). The V gene lost 5 bases and the J gene lost 7 bases, with 12 bases spanning the gap. CDR1 and CDR2 from the germline V gene are SEHNR and FQNEAQ (reference sequence). The CDR3 covers 14 residues. CDR3 sequence reads: CASSLRGANSPLHF. CDR3 DNA: TGTGCCAGCAGCCTAAGGGGCGCGAATTCACCCCTCCACTTT.

The V gene is TRBV3-1 (or the pseudogene TRBV3-2), the J gene TRBJ1-2; 8 nucleotides agree with TRBD1. The CDR3 extends over 12 amino acids. In germline, CDR1 is LGHDT, CDR2 YNNKEL (reference sequence). Unmatched junction bases numbered 3, after V lost 5 bases and J lost 7 bases. For the CDR3, the DNA is TGTGCCAGCAGCGGACAGGGAAGTGGCTACACCTTC. Its translation: CASSGQGSGYTF.

This chain uses TRBV5-6 with TRBJ2-7; 15 bases agree with TRBD2. The CDR3 has 17 amino acids. J lost 0 bases, V lost 7 bases, and 8 bases had no gene match. Germline V gene sequence: CDR1 SGHDT, CDR2 YYEEEE. The CDR3: CASARTSGRDSSYEQYF. Here the CDR3 DNA reads TGTGCCAGCGCCCGGACTAGCGGGAGGGATAGCTCCTACGAGCAGTACTTC.